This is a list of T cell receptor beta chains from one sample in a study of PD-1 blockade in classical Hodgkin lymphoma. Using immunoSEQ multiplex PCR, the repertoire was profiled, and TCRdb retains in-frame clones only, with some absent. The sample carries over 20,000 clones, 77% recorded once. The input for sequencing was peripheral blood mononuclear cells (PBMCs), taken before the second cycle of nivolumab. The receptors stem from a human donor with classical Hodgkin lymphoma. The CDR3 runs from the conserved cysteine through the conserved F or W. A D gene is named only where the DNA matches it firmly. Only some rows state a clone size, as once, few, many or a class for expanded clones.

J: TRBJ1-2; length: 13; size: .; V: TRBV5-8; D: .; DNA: TGTGCCAGCGTCAGCAGGGCTAGCTATGGCTACACCTTC; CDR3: CASVSRASYGYTF
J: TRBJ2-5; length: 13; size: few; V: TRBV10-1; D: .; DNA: TGCGCCAGCCAAGGGGCAGGCCGGGAGACCCAGTACTTC; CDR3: CASQGAGRETQYF
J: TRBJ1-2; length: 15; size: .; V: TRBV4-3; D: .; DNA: TGCGCCAGCAGCCAAGATCGGGCCAACAACTATGGCTACACCTTC; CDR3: CASSQDRANNYGYTF
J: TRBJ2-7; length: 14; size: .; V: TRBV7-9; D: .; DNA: TGTGCCAGCAGCACCAGGACTTTCCCCTACGAGCAGTACTTC; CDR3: CASSTRTFPYEQYF
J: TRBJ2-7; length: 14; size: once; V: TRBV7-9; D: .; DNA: TGTGCCAGCAGCCACCACAGGGAAGTGGACGAGCAGTACTTC; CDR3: CASSHHREVDEQYF
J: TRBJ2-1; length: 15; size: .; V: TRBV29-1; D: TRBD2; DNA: TGCAGCGTTTTGTCAATGACTAGCGGGAACTATGAGCAGTTCTTC; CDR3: CSVLSMTSGNYEQFF
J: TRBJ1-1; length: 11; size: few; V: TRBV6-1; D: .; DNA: TGTGCCAGCAGTCCGAACACTGAAGCTTTCTTT; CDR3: CASSPNTEAFF
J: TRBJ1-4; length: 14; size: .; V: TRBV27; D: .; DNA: TGTGCCAGCAGTTTGCGGGACCGTCATGAAAAACTGTTTTTT; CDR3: CASSLRDRHEKLFF
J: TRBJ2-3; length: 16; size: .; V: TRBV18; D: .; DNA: TGTGCCAGCTCTCCCGCCTTAGGGGGGGCCACAGATACGCAGTATTTT; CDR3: CASSPALGGATDTQYF
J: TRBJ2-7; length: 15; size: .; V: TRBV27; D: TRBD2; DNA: TGTGCCAGCAAGGTAGCGGGGGAGAGCTCCTACGAGCAGTACTTC; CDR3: CASKVAGESSYEQYF
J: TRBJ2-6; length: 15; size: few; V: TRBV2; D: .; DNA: TGTGCCAGCAGTTTCTTCCTACCTGGGGCCAACGTCCTGACTTTC; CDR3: CASSFFLPGANVLTF
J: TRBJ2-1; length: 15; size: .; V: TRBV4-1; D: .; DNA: TGCGCCAGCAGCCAAGATCAGATATCCTACAATGAGCAGTTCTTC; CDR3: CASSQDQISYNEQFF
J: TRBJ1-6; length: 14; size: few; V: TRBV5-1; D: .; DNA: TGCGCCAGCAGCTTGGTTGGCGCCAATTCACCCCTCCACTTT; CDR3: CASSLVGANSPLHF
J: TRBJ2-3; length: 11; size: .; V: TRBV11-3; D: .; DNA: TGTGCCAGCACCCAGTCGGATACGCAGTATTTT; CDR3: CASTQSDTQYF
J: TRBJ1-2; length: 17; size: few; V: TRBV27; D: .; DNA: TGTGCCAGCAGTTTCCAACACCCCGCCGTAGCTAACTATGGCTACACCTTC; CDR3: CASSFQHPAVANYGYTF
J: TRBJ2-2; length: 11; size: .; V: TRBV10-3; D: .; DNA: TGTGCCATCAGGGACGCCGGGGAGCTGTTTTTT; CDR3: CAIRDAGELFF
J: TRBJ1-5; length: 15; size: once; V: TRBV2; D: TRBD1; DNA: TGTGCCAGCAGCACACCGGGACAGGCGCATCAGCCCCAGCATTTT; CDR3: CASSTPGQAHQPQHF
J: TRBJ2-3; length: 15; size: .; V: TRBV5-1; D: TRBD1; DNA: TGCGCCAGCAGCTTTAGGGACAGGCATACAGATACGCAGTATTTT; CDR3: CASSFRDRHTDTQYF
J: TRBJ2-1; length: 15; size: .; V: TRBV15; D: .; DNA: TGTGCCACCAGCAGAGGCCAGGGTACCTACAATGAGCAGTTCTTC; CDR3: CATSRGQGTYNEQFF
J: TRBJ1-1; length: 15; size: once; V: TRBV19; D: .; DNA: TGTGCCAGTAGTATAGCAGGGGCGTGGAACACTGAAGCTTTCTTT; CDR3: CASSIAGAWNTEAFF
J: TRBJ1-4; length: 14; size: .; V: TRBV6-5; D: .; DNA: TGTGCCAGCCGGCGTGGGGTTGGGGGTGAAAAACTGTTTTTT; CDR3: CASRRGVGGEKLFF
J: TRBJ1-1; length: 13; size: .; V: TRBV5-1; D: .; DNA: TGCGCCAGCAGCTTTCAGGAGAACACTGAAGCTTTCTTT; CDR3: CASSFQENTEAFF
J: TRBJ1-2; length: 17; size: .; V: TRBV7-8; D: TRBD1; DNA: TGTGCCAGCAGCCCATCTGTCAACAGGGGTTCTAACTATGGCTACACCTTC; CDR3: CASSPSVNRGSNYGYTF
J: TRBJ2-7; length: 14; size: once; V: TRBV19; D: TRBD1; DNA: TGTGCCAGTAGTATGGACAGGGAATCCTACGAGCAGTACTTC; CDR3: CASSMDRESYEQYF
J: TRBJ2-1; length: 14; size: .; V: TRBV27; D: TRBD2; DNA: TGTGCCAGCAGGGGACTAGCGGCATACAATGAGCAGTTCTTC; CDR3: CASRGLAAYNEQFF
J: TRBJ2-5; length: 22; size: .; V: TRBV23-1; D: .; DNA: TGCGCCAGCAGTCCCCCTTTTGTCACGCCCTGGACAGGAGGGACTGGGCCGGAGACCCAGTACTTC; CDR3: CASSPPFVTPWTGGTGPETQYF
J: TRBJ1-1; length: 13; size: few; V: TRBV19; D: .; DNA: TGTGCCAGTAGTACGACAGTGAACACTGAAGCTTTCTTT; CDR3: CASSTTVNTEAFF
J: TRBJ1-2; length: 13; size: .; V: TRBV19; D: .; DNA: TGTGCCAGTAGTATAGGGGAGCACTATGGCTACACCTTC; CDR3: CASSIGEHYGYTF
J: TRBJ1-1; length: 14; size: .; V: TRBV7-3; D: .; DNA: TGTGCCAGCAGCTTAGGTTCAGGGAACACTGAAGCTTTCTTT; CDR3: CASSLGSGNTEAFF
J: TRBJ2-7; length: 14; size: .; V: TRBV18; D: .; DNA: TGTGCCAGCTCACCGGGAGGCAGCGCCTACGAGCAGTACTTC; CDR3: CASSPGGSAYEQYF
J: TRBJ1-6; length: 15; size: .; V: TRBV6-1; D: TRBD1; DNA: TGTGCCAGCAGTGAATGGGACAGCTTCAATTCACCCCTCCACTTT; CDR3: CASSEWDSFNSPLHF
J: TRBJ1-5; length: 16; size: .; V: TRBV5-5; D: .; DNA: TGTGCCAGCAGCTTGGAAGGGTCAATCCCCAATCAGCCCCAGCATTTT; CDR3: CASSLEGSIPNQPQHF
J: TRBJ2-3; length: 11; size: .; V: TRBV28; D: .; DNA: TGTGCCAGCAGTGTATCAGATACGCAGTATTTT; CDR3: CASSVSDTQYF
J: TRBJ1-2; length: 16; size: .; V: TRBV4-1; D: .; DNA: TGCGCCAGCAGCCAAATGGCGGAGGGTTGGAACTATGGCTACACCTTC; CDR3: CASSQMAEGWNYGYTF
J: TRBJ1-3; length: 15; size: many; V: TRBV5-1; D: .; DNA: TGCGCCAGCAGCTTGTTGGGCTCCTCTGGAAACACCATATATTTT; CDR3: CASSLLGSSGNTIYF
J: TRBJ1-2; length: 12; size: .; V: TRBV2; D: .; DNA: TGTGCCAGCAGTGCGGGACTTGGCGGCTACACCTTC; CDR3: CASSAGLGGYTF
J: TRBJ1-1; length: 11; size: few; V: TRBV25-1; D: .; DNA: TGTGCCAGCAGTGAATCCATTGAAGCTTTCTTT; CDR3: CASSESIEAFF
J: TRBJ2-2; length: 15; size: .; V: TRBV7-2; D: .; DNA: TGTGCCAGCAGCCCCGGGACTGGGAACACCGGGGAGCTGTTTTTT; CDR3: CASSPGTGNTGELFF
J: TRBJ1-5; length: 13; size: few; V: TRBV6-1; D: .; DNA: TGTGCCAGCAGTGTGGCCCCCAATCAGCCCCAGCATTTT; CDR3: CASSVAPNQPQHF
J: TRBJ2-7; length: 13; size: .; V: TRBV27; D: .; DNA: TGTGCCAGCAGTTTATCTAGGGCTGTCGAGCAGTACTTC; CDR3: CASSLSRAVEQYF
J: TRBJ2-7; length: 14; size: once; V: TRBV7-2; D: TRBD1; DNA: TGTGCCAGCAGCCCTCGGACAGGACCCTACGAGCAGTACTTC; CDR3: CASSPRTGPYEQYF
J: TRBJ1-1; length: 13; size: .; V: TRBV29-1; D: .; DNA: TGCAGCGGGGAGGGGGACCTGAACACTGAAGCTTTCTTT; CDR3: CSGEGDLNTEAFF
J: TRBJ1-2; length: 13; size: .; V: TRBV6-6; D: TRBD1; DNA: TGTGCCAGCAGTTACGAACAGGGGTATGGCTACACCTTC; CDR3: CASSYEQGYGYTF
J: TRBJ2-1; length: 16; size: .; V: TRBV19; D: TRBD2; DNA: TGTGCCAGTAGTATGGGCTTGGGACTAGTGGGCGGTGAGCAGTTCTTC; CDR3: CASSMGLGLVGGEQFF
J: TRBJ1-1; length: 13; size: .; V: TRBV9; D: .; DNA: TGTGCCAGCAAGCCGGGGGGGACCACTGAAGCTTTCTTT; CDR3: CASKPGGTTEAFF
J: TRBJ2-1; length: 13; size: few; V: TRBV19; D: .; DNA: TGTGCCAGTACCGCAAGCGCAGGGGAAAGGGAGTTCTTC; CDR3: CASTASAGEREFF
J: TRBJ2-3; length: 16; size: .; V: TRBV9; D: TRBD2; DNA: TGTGCCAGCAGCGTAAAGACTAGCGGGGGCACAGATACGCAGTATTTT; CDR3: CASSVKTSGGTDTQYF
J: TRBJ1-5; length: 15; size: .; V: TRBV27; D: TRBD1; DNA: TGTGCCAGCAGTCGGGACAGCTATAGCAATCAGCCCCAGCATTTT; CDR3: CASSRDSYSNQPQHF
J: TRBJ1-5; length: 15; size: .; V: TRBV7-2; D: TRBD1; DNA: TGTGCCAGCAGCCCCGGGACAGGATGGAATCAGCCCCAGCATTTT; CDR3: CASSPGTGWNQPQHF
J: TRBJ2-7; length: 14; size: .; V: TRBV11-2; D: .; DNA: TGTGCCAGCAGCCCTTGGGACGGCTTCTACGAGCAGTACTTC; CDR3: CASSPWDGFYEQYF
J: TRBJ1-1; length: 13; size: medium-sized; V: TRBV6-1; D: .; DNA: TGTGCCAGCAGGGACAGACCCTCCACTGAAGCTTTCTTT; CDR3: CASRDRPSTEAFF
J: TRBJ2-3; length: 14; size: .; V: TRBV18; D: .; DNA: TGTGCCAGCTCACCGACGTCCCGGGCAGATACGCAGTATTTT; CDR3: CASSPTSRADTQYF
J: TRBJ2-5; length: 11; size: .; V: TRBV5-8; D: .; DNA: TGTGCCAGCAGCTTGAAGGGGGCCCAGTACTTC; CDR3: CASSLKGAQYF
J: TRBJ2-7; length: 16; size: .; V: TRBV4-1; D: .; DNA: TGCGCCAGCAGCCAAGCCCCAGCGGACCGCCACTACGAGCAGTACTTC; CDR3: CASSQAPADRHYEQYF
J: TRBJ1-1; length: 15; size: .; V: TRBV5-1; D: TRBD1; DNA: TGCGCCAGCAGCTCGACAGGGGCGGGGATCACTGAAGCTTTCTTT; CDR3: CASSSTGAGITEAFF
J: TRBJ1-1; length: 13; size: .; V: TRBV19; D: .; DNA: TGTGCCAGTACGGTTGTGGGGACCACTGAAGCTTTCTTT; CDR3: CASTVVGTTEAFF
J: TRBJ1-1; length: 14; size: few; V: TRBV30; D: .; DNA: TGTGCCTGGAACCGGGGCGAAAGGAACACTGAAGCTTTCTTT; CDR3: CAWNRGERNTEAFF
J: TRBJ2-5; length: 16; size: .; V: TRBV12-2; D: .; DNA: TGTGCAAGTCGCTTAGTGTTTAGCGGGGGGGAAGAGACCCAGTACTTC; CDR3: CASRLVFSGGEETQYF
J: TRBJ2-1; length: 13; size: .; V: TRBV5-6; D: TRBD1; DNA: TGTGCCAGCAGCTGGGGGACAGTTCCTGAGCAGTTCTTC; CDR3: CASSWGTVPEQFF
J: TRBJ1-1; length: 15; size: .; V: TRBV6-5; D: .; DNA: TGTGCCAGCAGTTACTTCGCCTACAGCCCCACTGAAGCTTTCTTT; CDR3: CASSYFAYSPTEAFF